The 27 T cell receptor beta chains below were found in one sample sequenced in a study of shared clonotypes between healthy human individuals (TCRdb year 2020). Library preparation was by the immunoSEQ multiplex PCR assay. TCRdb re-hosts the immuneACCESS table, in-frame sequences only. Its copies lack some clones; in the studies checked, an unresolved V gene accounts for under half of them, and the cause for the rest is not known. The sample table contains about 2.5 million clones; only one count was recorded for around 92% of them. About 0.41% of the sample lies in the top ten. The sample taken for sequencing was naive CD4+ T cells from PBMCs. The cell subset or site label of this sample denotes: CD45RA+ positively selected. These receptor sequences come from a man in his late teens or twenties in good health. Some clones in this sample may be carry-over from other donors' samples.

Regarding this clone: In the same sample, other DNA sequences code for this CDR3. The gene calls are TRBV7-3 and TRBJ2-1; 13 bases map to TRBD2. Germline CDR1 and CDR2: SGHTA and FQGTGA. V was clipped by 5 bases and J by 8 bases; unmatched bases: 6. This CDR3 comprises 15 residues. The CDR3 nucleotides read TGTGCCAGCAGCCCGGGACTAGCGGGAACTTATGAGCAGTTCTTC. It codes for CASSPGLAGTYEQFF. Using reference TRBV7-3 and TRBJ2-1 for the parts outside the CDR3, the full variable domain is GAGVSQTPSNKVTEKGKYVELRCDPISGHTALYWYRQSLGQGPEFLIYFQGTGAADDSGLPNDRFFAVRPEGSVSTLKIQRTERGDSAVYLCASSPGLAGTYEQFFGPGTRLTVL.

The rearrangement links TRBV19 to TRBJ1-1; the match to TRBD1 covers 8 bases. This CDR3 has 14 amino acids. CDR1 and CDR2 (germline): LNHDA, SQIVND (reference sequence). V trimming: 8 bases; J trimming: 2 bases; junction bases outside the gene matches: 7. CDR3 nucleotides: TGTGCCAGTGGACATGGGACAGGAAACACTGAAGCTTTCTTT. Protein: CASGHGTGNTEAFF.

The CDR3 DNA follows: TGTGCCAGCAGATCGACGGGTCACACCGGGGAGCTGTTTTTT. This codes for CASRSTGHTGELFF. This chain links TRBV7-6 with TRBJ2-2; D gene unclear. V was clipped by 6 bases and J by 3 bases, with 11 bases between them. This CDR3 region has 14 residues. CDR1 is SGHVS and CDR2 is FNYEAQ in the germline V gene.

In DNA form, the CDR3 reads TGTGCCAGCATAAAAATCGGAACAGCTCCTAACTATGGCTACACCTTC. This encodes CASIKIGTAPNYGYTF. The rearrangement joins TRBV28 to TRBJ1-2, with D unclear. Trimming shortened V by 7 bases and J by 0 bases, and 18 bases separated the two germline ends. CDR3 length equals 16 residues. Per germline, CDR1 MDHEN and CDR2 SYDVKM.

The chain combines TRBV7-9 with TRBJ2-2; 7 nucleotides line up with TRBD2. The CDR3 runs 16 residues. J gave up 4 bases and V 5 bases, and 10 bases lay outside the gene matches. Germline CDR1 and CDR2: SEHNR and FQNEAQ (reference sequence). Written as DNA, the CDR3 is TGTGCCAGCAGCCCAAGTAGGCGGGAGCTCACCGGGGAGCTGTTTTTT. This codes for CASSPSRRELTGELFF.

The table lists this clone with a count of one. DNA of the CDR3: TGTGCCAGCAGTAGGGGTGAAGGAAGCAATCAGCCCCAGCATTTT. It codes for CASSRGEGSNQPQHF. This chain links TRBV6-5 with TRBJ1-5; a weak D match, TRBD1 (5 bases). Germline V gene data show CDR1 as MNHEY and CDR2 as SVGAGI. V lost 5 bases and J 1 base, leaving 12 bases between the germline ends. The CDR3 sequence is 15 residues long.

This chain links TRBV9 with TRBJ2-7, with 7 positions matching TRBD2. J gave up 3 bases and V 0 bases, and 12 bases lay outside the gene matches. Germline CDR1 and CDR2: SGDLS and YYNGEE. This CDR3 comprises 17 residues. CDR3 sequence (DNA): TGTGCCAGCAGCGTAGGTAGTAGTTTGGGAGGGAACTACGAGCAGTACTTC. Amino acid sequence: CASSVGSSLGGNYEQYF.

The table lists this clone with a few counts. The chain joins TRBV6-1 to TRBJ1-1; no clear D. Germline CDR1 and CDR2: MNHNS and SASEGT. This CDR3 comprises 13 residues. V shed 7 bases and J shed 1 base, with 10 bases lying between them. CDR3 sequence reads: CASILTGNTEAFF. CDR3 sequence (DNA): TGTGCCAGCATCCTGACGGGGAACACTGAAGCTTTCTTT.

This chain connects TRBV15 to TRBJ1-1; 9 nucleotides match TRBD1. Unmatched junction bases numbered 15, after V lost 3 bases and J lost 4 bases. The length of the CDR3 is 18 residues. Germline lookup yields CDR1 LNHNV and CDR2 YYDKDF (reference sequence). The CDR3, as DNA: TGTGCCACCAGCAGGGGGGACAGGGCTCCCGGATTGGGCACTGAAGCTTTCTTT. Its translation is CATSRGDRAPGLGTEAFF.

Comments on this clone: This sample includes further DNA sequences coding for the same CDR3. The chain uses TRBV6-1 and TRBJ1-5; no firm D call. Germline CDR1 is MNHNS and CDR2 is SASEGT. V gave up 7 bases and J gave up 1 base, with 5 bases separating them. CDR3 length equals 12 residues. This CDR3 reads CASTSSNQPQHF. For the CDR3, the DNA is TGTGCCAGCACCTCAAGCAATCAGCCCCAGCATTTT.

The chain uses TRBV4-3 and TRBJ2-7; D perhaps matches TRBD1 (5 bases). Germline assignment: CDR1 LGHNA and CDR2 YSLEER. V shed 4 bases and J shed 3 bases, with 13 bases lying between them. The CDR3 has 14 residues. CDR3 protein: CASSLYRSRYEQYF. The CDR3 DNA is TGCGCCAGCAGCCTATACAGGAGCCGCTACGAGCAGTACTTC.

The chain combines TRBV5-6 with TRBJ2-7; unclear D gene. CDR3 length equals 17 residues. Germline V gives CDR1 SGHDT, CDR2 YYEEEE. Trimming took off 2 bases at V and 5 bases at J, with 23 bases between the two ends. CDR3 in DNA: TGTGCCAGCAGCTTTTTATACAACCCCTTGGATGTCGACGAGCAGTACTTC. This gives the protein CASSFLYNPLDVDEQYF. Supplemented by reference TRBV5-6 and TRBJ2-7, the full variable domain reads DAGVTQSPTHLIKTRGQQVTLRCSPKSGHDTVSWYQQALGQGPQFIFQYYEEEERQRGNFPDRFSGHQFPNYSSELNVNALLLGDSALYLCASSFLYNPLDVDEQYFGPGTRLTVT.

The rearrangement links TRBV29-1 to TRBJ1-5; TRBD1 agrees at 7 bases. This CDR3 region has 11 residues. In germline, CDR1 is SQVTM, CDR2 ANQGSEA. Losses at the gene ends were 6 bases for V and 11 bases for J; bases not matched to a gene: 7. The CDR3 region has the DNA TGCAGCGTGCGACAGGGCTGGGCCCAGCATTTT. Protein: CSVRQGWAQHF.

The V gene is TRBV30, the J gene TRBJ2-1; D remains unclear. Trimming cost V 0 bases and J 6 bases, with 12 bases left between them. CDR3 length: 14 residues. CDR1 and CDR2 from the germline V gene are GTSNPN and SVGIG (reference sequence). The CDR3 sequence is CAWSVPNTINEQFF. CDR3 DNA: TGTGCCTGGAGTGTACCTAACACTATCAATGAGCAGTTCTTC.

The rearrangement uses TRBV7-3 and TRBJ2-1; D might be TRBD2 (5 bases). Germline V lookup: CDR1 SGHTA, CDR2 FQGTGA. The CDR3 spans 14 residues. V was cut by 5 bases and J by 7 bases, with 15 bases left in between. CDR3 sequence: CASSHSRGGNEQFF. The CDR3 DNA is TGTGCCAGCAGCCACTCTCGGGGTGGGAATGAGCAGTTCTTC. The entire variable domain, with the rest obtained from reference TRBV7-3 and TRBJ2-1, is as follows: GAGVSQTPSNKVTEKGKYVELRCDPISGHTALYWYRQSLGQGPEFLIYFQGTGAADDSGLPNDRFFAVRPEGSVSTLKIQRTERGDSAVYLCASSHSRGGNEQFFGPGTRLTVL.

The chain couples TRBV6-5 to TRBJ1-2, with D perhaps TRBD1 (5 bases). Germline V gene data show CDR1 as MNHEY and CDR2 as SVGAGI. Trimming stripped 2 bases from V and 8 bases from J, with 15 bases between. This CDR3 has 14 residues. CDR3 sequence (DNA): TGTGCCAGCAGTTACGCCAGGGATTCCAGGGGCTACACCTTC. This codes for CASSYARDSRGYTF.

The gene calls are TRBV19 and TRBJ1-5, with 11 bases that match TRBD1. The V gene's germline CDR1 is LNHDA and CDR2 SQIVND (reference sequence). V was clipped by 6 bases and J by 5 bases; unmatched bases: 3. The CDR3 runs 14 residues. In nucleotides, the CDR3 is TGTGCCAGTAGCGGACAGGGGGCTTATCAGCCCCAGCATTTT. Encoded protein: CASSGQGAYQPQHF. Based on the CDR3 plus reference TRBV19 and TRBJ1-5, the full variable domain is DGGITQSPKYLFRKEGQNVTLSCEQNLNHDAMYWYRQDPGQGLRLIYYSQIVNDFQKGDIAEGYSVSREKKESFPLTVTSAQKNPTAFYLCASSGQGAYQPQHFGDGTRLSIL.

CDR3 sequence: CATRPPGGVKDGYTF. The CDR3 nucleotides are TGTGCCACCCGCCCTCCGGGGGGCGTGAAGGATGGCTACACCTTC. The J gene is TRBJ1-2, the V gene TRBV15, with TRBD1 as a possible D gene (6 bases). This CDR3 has 15 amino acids. The V end lost 8 bases, the J end lost 6 bases, and 22 bases lay between the germline ends. Germline V gives CDR1 LNHNV, CDR2 YYDKDF (reference sequence).

The chain uses TRBV28 and TRBJ2-7; 7 nucleotides line up with TRBD1. The CDR3 spans 15 residues. Germline V gene lookup returns CDR1 MDHEN and CDR2 SYDVKM. V shed 7 bases and J 2 bases; nucleotides not matched to a gene: 11. CDR3 in DNA: TGTGCCAGCACCTTACAGAGGGGGCCAACCTACGAGCAGTACTTC. This encodes CASTLQRGPTYEQYF.

This chain uses TRBV19 with TRBJ1-4; D is perhaps TRBD1 (5 bases). Germline loops: CDR1 LNHDA, CDR2 SQIVND (reference sequence). This CDR3 contains 16 residues. Trimming shortened V by 6 bases and J by 0 bases, and 14 bases separated the two germline ends. CDR3 residues: CASRRGTVATNEKLFF. Here the CDR3 DNA reads TGTGCCAGTAGAAGAGGGACTGTGGCAACTAATGAAAAACTGTTTTTT.

The chain is built from TRBV18 and TRBJ2-7; D is ambiguous. The V and J ends lost 0 bases and 3 bases respectively, with 9 bases between them. Germline V gene sequence: CDR1 KGHSH, CDR2 LQKENI. The CDR3 length is 14 residues. The CDR3 here is CASSPPSTLYEQYF. DNA of the CDR3: TGTGCCAGCTCACCACCCAGCACTCTCTACGAGCAGTACTTC. Combining the CDR3 with reference TRBV18 and TRBJ2-7 gives the whole variable domain NAGVMQNPRHLVRRRGQEARLRCSPMKGHSHVYWYRQLPEEGLKFMVYLQKENIIDESGMPKERFSAEFPKEGPSILRIQQVVRGDSAAYFCASSPPSTLYEQYFGPGTRLTVT.

CDR3 in DNA: TGTGCCAGCGGACTAGCGGGGATTAATGAGCAGTTCTTC. This codes for CASGLAGINEQFF. The chain couples TRBV6-1 to TRBJ2-1, with 12 bases lining up with TRBD2. The CDR3 is made up of 13 amino acids. Germline V CDR1 and CDR2: MNHNS, SASEGT. V shed 8 bases, J shed 7 bases, and the junction held 3 bases outside the gene matches.

The V gene is TRBV5-1, the J gene TRBJ1-2; TRBD1 is a possible D gene (6 bases). Germline lookup yields CDR1 SGHRS and CDR2 YFSETQ. This CDR3 contains 14 residues. V was cut by 0 bases and J by 3 bases, with 9 bases left in between. CDR3 sequence reads: CASSLEQGYYGYTF. The CDR3 DNA is TGCGCCAGCAGCTTGGAACAGGGCTACTATGGCTACACCTTC.

This clone was seen only once. The J gene is TRBJ2-7, the V gene TRBV6-1, with a possible D match to TRBD2 (5 bases). The germline V gene encodes CDR1 MNHNS and CDR2 SASEGT. V dropped 6 bases and J dropped 6 bases, with 18 bases sitting between them. This CDR3 contains 14 residues. This chain's CDR3 is CASRKTRTPFEQYF. CDR3 DNA: TGTGCCAGCAGAAAGACAAGGACTCCCTTCGAGCAGTACTTC.

In regard to this clone: This sample includes further DNA sequences coding for the same CDR3. The gene calls are TRBV28 and TRBJ1-2, with D hard to call. The CDR3 is 11 residues long. Trimming took 4 bases from V and 8 from J, leaving 8 bases between them. Germline V gene sequence: CDR1 MDHEN, CDR2 SYDVKM. The CDR3 DNA follows: TGTGCCAGCAGTTCCCTGGGGGGCTACACCTTC. Translating gives CASSSLGGYTF.

This chain links TRBV5-1 with TRBJ1-5, with D perhaps matching TRBD1 (5 bases). V was shortened by 4 bases and J by 6 bases, with 17 bases between the two germline ends. This CDR3 has 15 amino acids. Germline V lookup: CDR1 SGHRS, CDR2 YFSETQ. The CDR3 coding sequence is TGCGCCAGCAGCAAGGACACCGGATCGGGTCAGCCCCAGCATTTT. It codes for CASSKDTGSGQPQHF.

The chain is built from TRBV20-1 and TRBJ1-1, with D perhaps matching TRBD1 (6 bases). V lost 5 bases and J lost 10, with 14 bases in between. Per germline, CDR1 DFQATT and CDR2 SNEGSKA (reference sequence). This CDR3 comprises 11 residues. The CDR3 DNA reads as TGCAGTGCTGGGGGGGCTTTGGGAGCTTTCTTT. Its protein is CSAGGALGAFF.